This T cell receptor (beta chain) was observed in a study of post-analysis software for immune sequencing data. Study background: Multiple sclerosis in the patients followed relapsing-remitting, secondary progressive and progressive-relapsing courses. Study-wide results and caveats: Controls had lower frequencies than patients of roughly five TRBV segments, which included TRBV5-6, TRBV5-1 and TRBV20-1.

In germline, CDR1 is SEHNR, CDR2 FQNEAQ (reference sequence). This CDR3 is 15 amino acids long. Points on this clonotype: The antigen is not known. An end of the junction does not agree with germline; a read error may underlie this.

Unique molecular identifiers had been added to the TCR beta cDNA libraries. TCRdb re-analysed the PCR reads in MiXCR, keeping a single row per CDR3 protein. The table includes hundreds of thousands of distinct CDR3 sequences, 25% to 30% detected once. Sequencing input: blood. The TCR originated in a girl aged 10 to 17 with multiple sclerosis. This sequence joins TRBV7-9 and TRBJ1-1; 9 bases fit TRBD1. This chain's CDR3 is CASSWKGTGNTKAFF. CDR3 nucleotide sequence: TGTGCCAGCAGCTGGAAAGGGACAGGGAACACTAAAGCTTTCTTT.